These 4 T cell receptor beta chains were all obtained from the same sample, sequenced in a study of OX40 agonist ivuxolimab in advanced cancers. Libraries were prepared by immunoSEQ multiplex PCR; TCRdb keeps only in-frame clonotypes and omits some of them. The profile covers roughly 34,000 clones, with roughly 90% appearing a single time and under 1% taken by the ten largest. Material: CD4+ or CD8+ T cells sorted from blood, obtained in a trial of the OX40 agonist ivuxolimab. The receptors were sampled from an adult with an advanced solid tumor such as melanoma, head and neck, liver or kidney cancer.

CDR3 sequence reads: CASSWKRTGGAEAFF. Here the CDR3 DNA reads TGTGCCAGCAGCTGGAAAAGGACTGGAGGAGCTGAAGCTTTCTTT. The J gene is TRBJ1-1, the V gene TRBV5-8; no clear D. Germline CDR1 is SGHTS and CDR2 is YDEGEE. The ends were cut back, 3 bases at V and 6 bases at J, with 18 bases in the middle. The CDR3 totals 15 residues.

Written as DNA, the CDR3 is TGCAGCGTTGAGTTGGGGTTTGCTAACTATGGCTACACCTTC. This encodes CSVELGFANYGYTF. The chain combines TRBV29-1 with TRBJ1-2, with unresolved D. In germline, CDR1 is SQVTM, CDR2 ANQGSEA. The CDR3 is 14 amino acids. The V end lost 3 bases, the J end lost 0 bases, and 11 bases lay between the germline ends.

This clone was observed a few times. The chain links TRBV6-5 to TRBJ1-6; TRBD1 aligns across 8 bases. The V gene end was trimmed by 7 bases and the J gene end by 7 bases; junction bases not matched to a gene: 6. Looked up from germline, CDR1 is MNHEY and CDR2 is SVGAGI. The length of the CDR3 is 14 residues. The chain's CDR3 is CASNRGGRNSPLHF. The CDR3 coding sequence is TGTGCCAGCAACAGGGGGGGGAGGAATTCACCCCTCCACTTT.

J is TRBJ1-3 and V is TRBV7-6; D is unresolved. The CDR3 runs 15 residues. Germline CDR1 reads SGHVS; CDR2 reads FNYEAQ. The germline V and J ends were trimmed by 1 base and 1 base, with 8 bases remaining between them. As DNA, the CDR3 is TGTGCCAGCAGCTTAGTTTCGGGTTCTGGAAACACCATATATTTT. It encodes CASSLVSGSGNTIYF.